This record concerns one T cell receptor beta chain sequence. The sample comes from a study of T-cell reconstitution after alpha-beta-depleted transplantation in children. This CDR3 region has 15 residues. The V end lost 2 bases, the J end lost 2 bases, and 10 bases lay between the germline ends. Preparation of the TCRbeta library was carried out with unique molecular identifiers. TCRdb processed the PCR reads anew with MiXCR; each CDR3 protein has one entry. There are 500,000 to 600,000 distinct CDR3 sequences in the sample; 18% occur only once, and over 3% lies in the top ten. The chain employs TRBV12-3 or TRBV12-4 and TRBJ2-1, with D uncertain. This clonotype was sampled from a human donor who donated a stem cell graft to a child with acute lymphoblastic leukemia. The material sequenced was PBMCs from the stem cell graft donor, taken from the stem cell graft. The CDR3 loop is CASSLTASPYNEQFF. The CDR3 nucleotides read TGTGCCAGCAGTTTAACGGCCTCGCCCTACAATGAGCAGTTCTTC.